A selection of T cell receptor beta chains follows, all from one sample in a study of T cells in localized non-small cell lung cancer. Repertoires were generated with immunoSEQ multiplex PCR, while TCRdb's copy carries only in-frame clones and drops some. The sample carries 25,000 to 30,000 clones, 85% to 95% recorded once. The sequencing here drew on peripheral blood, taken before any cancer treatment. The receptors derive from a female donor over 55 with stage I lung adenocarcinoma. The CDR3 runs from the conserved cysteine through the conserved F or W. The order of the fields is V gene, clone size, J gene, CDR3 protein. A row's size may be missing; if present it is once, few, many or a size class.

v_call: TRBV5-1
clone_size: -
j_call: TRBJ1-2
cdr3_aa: CASSGGQGDGNYGYTF

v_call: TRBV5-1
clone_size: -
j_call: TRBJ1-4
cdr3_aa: CASSLVFRVLSVYLFF

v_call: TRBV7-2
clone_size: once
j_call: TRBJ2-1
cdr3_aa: CASSFGIYNEQFF

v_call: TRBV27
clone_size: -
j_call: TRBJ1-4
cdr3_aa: CASSLAGIQHEKLFF

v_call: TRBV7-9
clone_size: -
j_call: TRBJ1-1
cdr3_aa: CASRWTGVAAEAFF

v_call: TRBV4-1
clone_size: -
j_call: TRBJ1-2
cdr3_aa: CASSQGGVNGYTF

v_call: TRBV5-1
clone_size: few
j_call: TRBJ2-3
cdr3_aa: CASSLVPGADTQYF

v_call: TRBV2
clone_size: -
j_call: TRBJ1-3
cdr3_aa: CASKGEGNTIYF

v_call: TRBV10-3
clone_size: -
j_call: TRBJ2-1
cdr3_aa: CAIRDFRYNEQFF

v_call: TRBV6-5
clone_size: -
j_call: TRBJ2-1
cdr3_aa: CASNQGLAGPNEQFF

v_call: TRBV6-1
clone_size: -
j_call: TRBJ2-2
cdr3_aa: CASSERQGVNTGELFF

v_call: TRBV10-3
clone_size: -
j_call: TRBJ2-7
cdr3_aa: CAISTGTGRGEQYF

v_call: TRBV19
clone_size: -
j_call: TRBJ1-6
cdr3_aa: CASSAGNLLDSPLHF

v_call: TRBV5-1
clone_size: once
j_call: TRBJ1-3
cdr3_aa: CASSLDPSGSGNTIYF

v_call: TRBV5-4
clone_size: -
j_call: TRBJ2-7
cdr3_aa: CASSYRQGTYEQYF

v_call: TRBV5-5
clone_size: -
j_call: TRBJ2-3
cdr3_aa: CASSRERTSTDTQYF